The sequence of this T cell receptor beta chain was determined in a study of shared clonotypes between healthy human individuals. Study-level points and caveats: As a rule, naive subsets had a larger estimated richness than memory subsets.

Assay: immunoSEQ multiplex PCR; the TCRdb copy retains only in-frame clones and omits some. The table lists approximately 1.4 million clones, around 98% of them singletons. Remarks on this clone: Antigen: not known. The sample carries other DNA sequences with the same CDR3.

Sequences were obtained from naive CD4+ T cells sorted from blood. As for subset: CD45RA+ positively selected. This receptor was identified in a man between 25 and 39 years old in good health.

CDR3 loop: CASSPGGSNQPQHF. The CDR3 DNA reads TGTGCCAGCTCACCAGGTGGGAGCAATCAGCCCCAGCATTTT. The chain recombines TRBV18 with TRBJ1-5; D remains ambiguous. V lost 2 bases and J 1 base, leaving 6 bases between the germline ends. In germline, CDR1 is KGHSH, CDR2 LQKENI. The CDR3 length is 14 residues.